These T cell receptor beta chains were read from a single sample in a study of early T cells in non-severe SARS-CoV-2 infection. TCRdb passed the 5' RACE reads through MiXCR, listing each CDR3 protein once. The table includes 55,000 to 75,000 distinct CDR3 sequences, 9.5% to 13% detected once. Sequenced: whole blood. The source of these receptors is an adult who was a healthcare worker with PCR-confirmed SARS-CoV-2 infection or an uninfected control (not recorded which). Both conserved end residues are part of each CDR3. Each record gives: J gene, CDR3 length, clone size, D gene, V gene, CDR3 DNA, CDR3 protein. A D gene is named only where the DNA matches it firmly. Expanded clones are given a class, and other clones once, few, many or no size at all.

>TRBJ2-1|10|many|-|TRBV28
TGTGCCACCCAGGGCCTCGAGCAGTTCTTC
CATQGLEQFF
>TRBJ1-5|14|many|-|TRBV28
TGTGCCAGCAGTTTATCGGGCAGCAATCAGCCCCAGCATTTT
CASSLSGSNQPQHF
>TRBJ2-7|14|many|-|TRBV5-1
TGCGCCAGCAGCTTGGCTGGGGCCTCCTACGAGCAGTACTTC
CASSLAGASYEQYF
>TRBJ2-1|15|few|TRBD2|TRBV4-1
TGCGCCAGCAGCCCATGGACTAGCGGGGACAATGAGCAGTTCTTC
CASSPWTSGDNEQFF
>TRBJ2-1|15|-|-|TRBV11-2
TGTGCCAGCAGCGTCCCCGGGCCTAGAATCAATGAGCAGTTCTTC
CASSVPGPRINEQFF
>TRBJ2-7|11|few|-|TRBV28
TGTGCCAGCAGTTTAAGGGGACAGCAGTACTTC
CASSLRGQQYF
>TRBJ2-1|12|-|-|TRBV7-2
TGTGCCAGCAGCCGTGGAACGGGTGAGCAGTTCTTC
CASSRGTGEQFF
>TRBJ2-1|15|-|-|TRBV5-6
TGTGCCAGCAGCGGGAGGTGGTCTATGGATCATGAGCAGTTCTTC
CASSGRWSMDHEQFF
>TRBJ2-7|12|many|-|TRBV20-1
TGCAGTGCTAGCAGCTTTTCCCACGAGCAGTACTTC
CSASSFSHEQYF
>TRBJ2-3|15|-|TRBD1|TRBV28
TGTGCCAGCAGTTTGGGGACAGGGGCTACAGATACGCAGTATTTT
CASSLGTGATDTQYF
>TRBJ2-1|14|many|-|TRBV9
TGTGCCAGCAGTCTGACGGACGAGAACAATGAGCAGTTCTTC
CASSLTDENNEQFF
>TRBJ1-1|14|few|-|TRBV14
TGTGCCAGCAGCCGTTTCACTCCTTATGAGGCCGCTTTCTTT
CASSRFTPYEAAFF
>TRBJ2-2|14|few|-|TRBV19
TGTGCCAGTGGGCCCCCGTATTTTACCGGGGAGCTGTTTTTT
CASGPPYFTGELFF
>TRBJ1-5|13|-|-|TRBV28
TGTGCCAGCAGTTTTTACAGCTATCAGCCCCAGCATTTT
CASSFYSYQPQHF
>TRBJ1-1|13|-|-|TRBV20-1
TGCAGTGCTGCGACAAGGGTGAACACTGAAGCTTTCTTT
CSAATRVNTEAFF
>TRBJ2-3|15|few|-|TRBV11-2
TGTGCCAGCGGCATTGGGCAGACTAACACAGATACGCAGTATTTT
CASGIGQTNTDTQYF
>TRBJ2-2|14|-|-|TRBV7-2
TGTGCCAGCAGCCGCGGTCCTTTCACCGGGGAGCTGTTTTTT
CASSRGPFTGELFF
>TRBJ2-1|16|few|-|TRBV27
TGTGCCAGCAGTTTAGGGCCAGGGGTGCTCTACAATGAGCAGTTCTTC
CASSLGPGVLYNEQFF